A selection of T cell receptor beta chains follows, all from one sample in a study of blood T cell repertoires in COVID-19. The protocol was immunoSEQ multiplex PCR, while the TCRdb copy is restricted to in-frame clones and leaves out a portion. The sample consists of a few hundred thousand clones, 85% to 90% of them appearing once. Material for sequencing was PBMCs or T cells enriched from blood (not recorded which). The receptors shown here come from a woman aged 18 to 35 with acute COVID-19. Each CDR3 is given with its conserved first and last residue. Fields, in order: V gene, D gene, CDR3 protein. A D gene is named only where the DNA matches it firmly.

v_gene: TRBV7-8; d_gene: TRBD1; CDR3aa: CASSLVGARTGEGQETQYF
v_gene: TRBV6-5; d_gene: -; CDR3aa: CASSYGFGSSYNEQFF
v_gene: TRBV11-2; d_gene: -; CDR3aa: CASSLGSPRATIYF
v_gene: TRBV27; d_gene: -; CDR3aa: CASSLGRRGEQYF
v_gene: TRBV28; d_gene: -; CDR3aa: CASSLNRGVGQDYGYTF
v_gene: TRBV6-5; d_gene: TRBD1; CDR3aa: CASSYRQGTGYGYTF
v_gene: TRBV2; d_gene: TRBD2; CDR3aa: CASSGIAGEQYF
v_gene: TRBV4-1; d_gene: TRBD2; CDR3aa: CASSPTPASGAPYEQYF
v_gene: TRBV3-1/TRBV3-2; d_gene: -; CDR3aa: CASSPLGQAGETQYF
v_gene: TRBV7-9; d_gene: -; CDR3aa: CASNSGLGQPQHF
v_gene: TRBV27; d_gene: TRBD1; CDR3aa: CASSLTRQGGTEAFF
v_gene: TRBV11-3; d_gene: TRBD1; CDR3aa: CASSSEWGRGRLEQYF
v_gene: TRBV28; d_gene: TRBD1; CDR3aa: CASSSQKGTVGYEQYF
v_gene: TRBV5-1; d_gene: TRBD1; CDR3aa: CASNQGAKDTQYF